The clone carrying this TCR beta chain was observed once. Its ends do not fully match the called genes, so a read error is possible. This entry comes from a study of glioma-infiltrating T cells. Study context: Glioblastomas were WHO grade IV, sampled at first diagnosis; low-grade were grade II.

TCR alpha and beta CDR3 regions were amplified from RNA using iRepertoire nested multiplex PCR. TCRdb re-analysed the multiplex PCR reads in MiXCR, keeping a single row per CDR3 protein. The sample has a few hundred thousand distinct CDR3 sequences; approximately 42% are singletons. Germline CDR1 and CDR2: MDHEN and SYDVKM. The CDR3 sequence is 19 residues long. This chain connects TRBV28 to TRBJ2-1; TRBD1 matches 7 bases. The material sequenced was glioma tissue, nonneoplastic brain tissue, or PBMCs (not recorded which). The receptor's source is a human donor with low-grade glioma or glioblastoma, undergoing nonglioma brain surgery, or in good health (not recorded which). Here the CDR3 reads CANSLSPQGRMTGYNEQFF. CDR3 sequence (DNA): TGTGCCAACAGTTTATCCCCACAGGGGCGAATGACGGGATACAATGAGCAGTTCTTC.